These T cell receptor beta chains were read from a single sample in a study of OX40 agonist ivuxolimab in advanced cancers. Assay: immunoSEQ multiplex PCR; the TCRdb copy retains only in-frame clones and omits some. The table has fewer than 90,000 clones, roughly 87% seen once. The input for sequencing was CD4+ or CD8+ T cells sorted from blood, taken in a trial of the OX40 agonist ivuxolimab. Source of these receptors: an adult with an advanced solid tumor such as melanoma, head and neck, liver or kidney cancer. The conserved cysteine and the conserved F or W are not part of the CDR3 here. The order of the fields is V gene, CDR3 protein.

>TRBV11-2
ASSLTGGGRRAFEQF
>TRBV5-1
ASSRGGIPTEAF
>TRBV5-1
ASGRDRGTEAF
>TRBV11-2
ASSKSSGREETQY
>TRBV19
ASTAGGNRNYGYT
>TRBV5-4
ASSVTGSNEQF
>TRBV18
ASSPPQNDEQY
>TRBV11-2
ASSQRTGKAEQF
>TRBV28
ACSRDIGSNQPQH
>TRBV19
ASGNMGHFSQPQH
>TRBV11-2
ASSLSDSTEAF
>TRBV18
ASSTGGKGENGYT
>TRBV11-2
ASSLMASGGLDTQY
>TRBV5-5
ASSFTGDRGSTEAF
>TRBV18
ASSPTPTGINEKLF
>TRBV5-5
ASSQDTANYGYT
>TRBV6-1
ASSIQGASTEAF
>TRBV5-6
ASRPTGDYGYT
>TRBV11-1
ASSLREYSNQPQH
>TRBV6-5
ASSFGQARNEQF
>TRBV11-2
ASSLGWVRY
>TRBV6-6
ASRWSRDTEAF
>TRBV12-5
ASALVGKNTEAF
>TRBV6-5
ASSQTSAVNTQY
>TRBV19
ASRSPSRNEQF
>TRBV4-2
ASSQPEQFRGEAF
>TRBV7-2
ASSLGQGWQPQH
>TRBV30
AWSVPSGKAYEQY
>TRBV29-1
SVEGGGFGETQY
>TRBV28
ASSPGQGRARQPQH
>TRBV5-1
ASSRGFMGTDTGELF
>TRBV10-3
AISGQESYEQY